This T cell receptor beta chain was identified during a study of blood T cell repertoires in COVID-19. As for the study in general: Samples taken during acute and convalescent COVID-19 were collected in the United States, Italy and Spain. In each case, the material was cDNA or gDNA derived from T cells, B-cell-depleted T cells, or PBMCs.

Original processing methods: Reference gene primer amplification in the assay estimated nucleated cell counts. The method was immunoSEQ multiplex PCR; TCRdb's version includes in-frame clones alone and lacks a portion of them. The V and J calls and clone size were taken over from that table, and D and trimming were inferred from the DNA. The data hold approximately 110,000 clones, with approximately 81% observed a single time. The germline CDR1 and CDR2 sequences are SGHRS and YFSETQ. CDR3 length: 13 residues. V was cut by 0 bases and J by 5 bases, with 7 bases left in between. Seattle-derived patients entered the study during active infection and were followed longitudinally.

Sequenced: peripheral blood. The TCR sequence derives from a man older than 75 with COVID-19, enrolled during active disease. V and J are TRBV5-1 and TRBJ2-3; the D is unclear. The CDR3 coding sequence is TGCGCCAGCAGCTTGGTTACGGGAGATACGCAGTATTTT. It translates to CASSLVTGDTQYF.